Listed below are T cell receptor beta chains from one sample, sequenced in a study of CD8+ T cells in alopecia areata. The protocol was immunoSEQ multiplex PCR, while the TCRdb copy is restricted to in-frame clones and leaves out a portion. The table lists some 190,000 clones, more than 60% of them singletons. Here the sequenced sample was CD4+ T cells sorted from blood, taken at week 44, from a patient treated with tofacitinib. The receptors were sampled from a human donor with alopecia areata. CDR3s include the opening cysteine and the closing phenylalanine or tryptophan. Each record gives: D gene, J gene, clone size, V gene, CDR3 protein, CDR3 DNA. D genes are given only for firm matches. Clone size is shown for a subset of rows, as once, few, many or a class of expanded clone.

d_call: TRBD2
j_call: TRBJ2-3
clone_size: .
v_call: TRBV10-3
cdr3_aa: CAHRRGGEEDTQYF
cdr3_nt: TGTGCCCACCGAAGGGGAGGGGAGGAAGATACGCAGTATTTT

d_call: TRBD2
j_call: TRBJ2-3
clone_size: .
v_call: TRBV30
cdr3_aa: CAWSERGGGTDTQYF
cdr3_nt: TGTGCCTGGAGTGAGCGGGGGGGTGGCACAGATACGCAGTATTTT

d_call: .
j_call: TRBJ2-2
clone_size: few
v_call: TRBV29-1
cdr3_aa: CSVSGTGELFF
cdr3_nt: TGCAGCGTGTCAGGGACCGGGGAGCTGTTTTTT

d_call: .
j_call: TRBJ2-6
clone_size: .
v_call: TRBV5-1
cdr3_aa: CASSFIDPSLSGANVLTF
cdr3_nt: TGCGCCAGCAGCTTTATCGACCCGTCCCTCTCTGGGGCCAACGTCCTGACTTTC

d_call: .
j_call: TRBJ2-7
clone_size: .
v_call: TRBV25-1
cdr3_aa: CASSGQLNEQYF
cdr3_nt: TGTGCCAGCAGTGGTCAATTAAACGAGCAGTACTTC

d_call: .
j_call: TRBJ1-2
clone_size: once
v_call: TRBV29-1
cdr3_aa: CSVERSTGFNYGYTF
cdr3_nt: TGCAGCGTGGAGCGGTCGACAGGATTTAACTATGGCTACACCTTC

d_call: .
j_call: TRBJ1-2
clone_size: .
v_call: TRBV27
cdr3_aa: CASTSRGSSYGYTF
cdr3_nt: TGTGCCAGCACCTCCCGGGGATCGTCCTATGGCTACACCTTC

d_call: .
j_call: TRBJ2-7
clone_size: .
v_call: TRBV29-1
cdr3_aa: CSVERGSKGAEQYF
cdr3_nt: TGCAGCGTTGAGAGAGGCAGCAAGGGAGCCGAGCAGTACTTC

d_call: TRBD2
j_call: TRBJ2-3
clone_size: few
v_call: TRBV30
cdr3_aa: CAWSSFGGGTDTQYF
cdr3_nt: TGTGCCTGGAGTTCCTTCGGCGGGGGTACAGATACGCAGTATTTT

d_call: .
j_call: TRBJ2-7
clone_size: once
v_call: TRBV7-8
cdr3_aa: CASSGRDFPYEQYF
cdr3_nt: TGTGCCAGCAGCGGGCGGGACTTCCCCTACGAGCAGTACTTC

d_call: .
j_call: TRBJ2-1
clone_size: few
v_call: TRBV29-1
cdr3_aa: CSVAERAGSNEQFF
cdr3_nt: TGCAGCGTCGCTGAAAGGGCGGGTAGCAATGAGCAGTTCTTC

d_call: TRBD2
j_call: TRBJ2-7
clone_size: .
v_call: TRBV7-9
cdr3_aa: CASVGRDYEQYF
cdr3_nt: TGTGCCAGCGTTGGGAGGGACTACGAGCAGTACTTC

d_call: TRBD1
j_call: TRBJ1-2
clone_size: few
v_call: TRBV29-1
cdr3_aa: CSVEDPRQDRAGYTF
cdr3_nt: TGCAGCGTTGAAGATCCTCGCCAGGACAGGGCCGGCTACACCTTC

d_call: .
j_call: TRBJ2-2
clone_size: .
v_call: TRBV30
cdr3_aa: CAWSAARTGELFF
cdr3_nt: TGTGCCTGGAGTGCCGCCAGGACCGGGGAGCTGTTTTTT

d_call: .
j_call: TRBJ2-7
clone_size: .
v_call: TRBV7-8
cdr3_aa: CASSLEFEQYF
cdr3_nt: TGTGCCAGCAGCTTAGAATTCGAGCAGTACTTC